A selection of T cell receptor beta chains follows, all from one sample in a study of cytomegalovirus exposure and HLA in healthy donors. Libraries were prepared by immunoSEQ multiplex PCR; TCRdb keeps only in-frame clonotypes and omits some of them. Among approximately 300,000 clones listed, 86% were seen once. Sequencing input: PBMCs. The source is a woman younger than 35 in good health and CMV-seronegative. Both conserved end residues are part of each CDR3. The D gene is left open where the match is weak. Clone size appears in some rows only: once, few, many, or a class for an expanded clone.

V,D,size,J,CDR3,DNA
TRBV4-3,TRBD2,.,TRBJ2-1,CASSLRTSGPSMTQFF,TGCGCCAGCAGCCTACGGACTAGCGGACCATCAATGACGCAGTTCTTC
TRBV19,TRBD1,.,TRBJ2-3,CASSIGTGGTDTQYF,TGTGCCAGTAGTATTGGTACAGGGGGGACAGATACGCAGTATTTT
TRBV4-1,.,.,TRBJ2-1,CASSSTLEQFF,TGCGCCAGCAGCTCGACACTGGAGCAGTTCTTC
TRBV4-1,.,.,TRBJ1-1,CASSQEEGLGTEAFF,TGCGCCAGCAGCCAAGAGGAGGGGTTGGGCACTGAAGCTTTCTTT
TRBV19,TRBD2,.,TRBJ2-1,CATAVPGAGGNEQFF,TGTGCCACCGCCGTTCCGGGAGCCGGGGGGAATGAGCAGTTCTTC
TRBV7-9,TRBD2,.,TRBJ2-7,CASSLGTSSLYEQYF,TGTGCCAGCAGCTTGGGGACTAGCAGCCTGTACGAGCAGTACTTC
TRBV2,.,.,TRBJ2-1,CASRDRDSSYNEQFF,TGTGCCAGCAGAGACCGGGACTCCTCCTACAATGAGCAGTTCTTC
TRBV7-2,TRBD2,.,TRBJ2-7,CASSPGTSGLRYEQYF,TGTGCCAGCAGCCCCGGGACTAGCGGTCTCCGATACGAGCAGTACTTC
TRBV28,TRBD1,.,TRBJ1-5,CASRYGQVGPQHF,TGTGCCAGCAGATATGGACAGGTCGGTCCCCAGCATTTT
TRBV7-2,.,.,TRBJ2-3,CASSLLGADTQYF,TGTGCCAGCAGCCTTCTGGGCGCAGATACGCAGTATTTT
TRBV7-2,TRBD2,.,TRBJ2-5,CASSTGLAGDTQYF,TGTGCCAGCTCCACGGGACTAGCGGGAGACACCCAGTACTTC
TRBV5-1,TRBD1,.,TRBJ2-1,CASSLGVGQGYNEQFF,TGCGCCAGCAGCTTGGGCGTGGGACAGGGTTACAATGAGCAGTTCTTC
TRBV29-1,TRBD1,.,TRBJ1-2,CSVDSGQGYNYGYTF,TGCAGCGTTGATTCAGGACAGGGATATAACTATGGCTACACCTTC
TRBV29-1,.,.,TRBJ2-7,CSVGLDLEQYF,TGCAGCGTAGGCCTAGACCTCGAGCAGTACTTC
TRBV6-5,.,.,TRBJ2-2,CASSSYTGELFF,TGTGCCAGCAGTTCCTACACCGGGGAGCTGTTTTTT
TRBV7-3,.,.,TRBJ2-5,CASSLGRGYQETQYF,TGTGCCAGCAGCCTAGGGAGGGGGTACCAAGAGACCCAGTACTTC
TRBV6-5,TRBD1,.,TRBJ2-1,CASSYGTGYNEQFF,TGTGCCAGCAGTTACGGGACAGGCTACAATGAGCAGTTCTTC
TRBV2,TRBD2,.,TRBJ2-1,CASSDIVWARLAGDRNEQFF,TGTGCCAGCAGTGATATTGTTTGGGCGAGACTAGCGGGAGATCGCAATGAGCAGTTCTTC
TRBV4-3,TRBD2,.,TRBJ2-1,CASSLASGSTNEQFF,TGCGCCAGCAGCCTTGCTAGCGGGAGCACCAATGAGCAGTTCTTC
TRBV18,TRBD2,.,TRBJ2-5,CASSPRGGLQETQYF,TGTGCCAGCTCACCCCGCGGGGGTCTTCAAGAGACCCAGTACTTC
TRBV5-1,.,many,TRBJ1-1,CASSLTIGGTEAFF,TGCGCCAGCAGCTTAACAATAGGGGGCACTGAAGCTTTCTTT
TRBV2,.,once,TRBJ2-7,CASSGIGSPKSYEQYF,TGTGCCAGCAGTGGGATCGGGAGCCCGAAGTCCTACGAGCAGTACTTC
TRBV29-1,.,.,TRBJ2-3,CSAPGLTDTQYF,TGCAGCGCGCCGGGACTCACAGATACGCAGTATTTT
TRBV6-5,TRBD1,.,TRBJ1-1,CASSGRDRASTEAFF,TGTGCCAGCAGTGGCCGGGACAGGGCTTCCACTGAAGCTTTCTTT
TRBV7-9,.,once,TRBJ1-1,CASSTRGGSMNTEAFF,TGTGCCAGCAGCACTAGGGGGGGAAGCATGAACACTGAAGCTTTCTTT
TRBV18,TRBD1,once,TRBJ1-5,CASSPTGNNQPQHF,TGTGCCAGCTCGCCGACAGGGAATAATCAGCCCCAGCATTTT
TRBV29-1,.,.,TRBJ1-2,CSVDGGSGYGYTF,TGCAGCGTTGATGGGGGGTCGGGCTATGGCTACACCTTC
TRBV13,.,few,TRBJ2-1,CASRYSAYNEQFF,TGTGCCAGCAGATACTCAGCGTACAATGAGCAGTTCTTC
TRBV15,.,once,TRBJ2-3,CATAGVGGQDTQYF,TGTGCCACCGCGGGGGTCGGGGGGCAAGATACGCAGTATTTT
TRBV7-2,TRBD1,.,TRBJ2-7,CASSPRGQGPYEQYF,TGTGCCAGCAGCCCGAGGGGACAGGGGCCCTACGAGCAGTACTTC
TRBV7-9,TRBD2,.,TRBJ2-1,CASNHKLAGFVKENEQFF,TGTGCCAGCAATCACAAGCTAGCGGGATTCGTCAAAGAGAATGAGCAGTTCTTC
TRBV27,.,.,TRBJ2-3,CAERAGLTTDTQYF,TGTGCCGAACGTGCGGGACTCACCACAGATACGCAGTATTTT
TRBV7-8,.,.,TRBJ2-2,CASSFRGQFRFAGELFF,TGTGCCAGCAGCTTTCGTGGGCAGTTTAGGTTCGCCGGGGAGCTGTTTTTT
TRBV7-3,.,.,TRBJ2-1,CASSSSSFNEQFF,TGTGCCAGCAGCTCATCTAGTTTCAATGAGCAGTTCTTC
TRBV28,TRBD1,few,TRBJ1-4,CASSLTQGAGEKLFF,TGTGCCAGCAGTTTAACTCAGGGGGCGGGTGAAAAACTGTTTTTT
TRBV4-3,TRBD1,.,TRBJ1-4,CASSTTGQGAPKLFF,TGCGCCAGCAGCACTACCGGACAGGGGGCTCCAAAACTGTTTTTT
TRBV2,.,few,TRBJ2-7,CASLVSDYEQYF,TGTGCCAGCTTGGTTAGCGACTACGAGCAGTACTTC
TRBV9,.,.,TRBJ2-1,CASSPSPGGLHNEQFF,TGTGCCAGCAGCCCCAGCCCTGGGGGACTTCACAATGAGCAGTTCTTC
TRBV13,TRBD1,.,TRBJ2-5,CASSVQGATRQETQYF,TGTGCCAGCAGCGTTCAGGGGGCAACCCGTCAAGAGACCCAGTACTTC
TRBV11-2,TRBD1,.,TRBJ2-7,CASSRGQGHLLYYEQYF,TGTGCCAGCAGCAGAGGACAGGGCCACTTACTGTACTACGAGCAGTACTTC
TRBV6-8,TRBD2,.,TRBJ2-1,CASKTGGPNNEQFF,TGTGCCAGCAAAACGGGAGGGCCGAACAATGAGCAGTTCTTC